The T cell receptor (beta chain) under discussion was sequenced for a study of Ad26.COV2.S vaccination and SARS-CoV-2 variants. Study overall: By the intramuscular route, Ad26.COV2.S was given once, or twice 56 days apart. Whole-study findings and limits: Placebo recipients showed lower spike-specific TCR breadth than vaccinees.

Profiled with immunoSEQ multiplex PCR; TCRdb holds only in-frame clones, not every one. The sample yields fewer than 500,000 clones, 80% to 95% seen once. Treatment specified: about 20 received Ad26.COV2.S at low or high dose, single or two shots; about five received placebo; per-sample allocation not given. It was on day 63 after the first vaccine or placebo injection that samples were taken. Concerning this clone itself: Its antigen is not known.

This CDR3 is built from 11 residues. Germline V CDR1 and CDR2: MNHEY, SVGAGI. V was shortened by 4 bases and J by 10 bases, with 8 bases between the two germline ends. This specimen was peripheral blood, taken in a trial of Ad26.COV2.S vaccine versus placebo. This chain connects TRBV6-5 to TRBJ2-1; D might be TRBD2 (5 bases). This clonotype was sampled from a person between 18 and 65 years old who received the Ad26.COV2.S COVID-19 vaccine or a placebo. The DNA of the CDR3 is TGTGCCAGCAGTTCCTCGGGGGAGCAGTTCTTC. Encoded protein: CASSSSGEQFF.